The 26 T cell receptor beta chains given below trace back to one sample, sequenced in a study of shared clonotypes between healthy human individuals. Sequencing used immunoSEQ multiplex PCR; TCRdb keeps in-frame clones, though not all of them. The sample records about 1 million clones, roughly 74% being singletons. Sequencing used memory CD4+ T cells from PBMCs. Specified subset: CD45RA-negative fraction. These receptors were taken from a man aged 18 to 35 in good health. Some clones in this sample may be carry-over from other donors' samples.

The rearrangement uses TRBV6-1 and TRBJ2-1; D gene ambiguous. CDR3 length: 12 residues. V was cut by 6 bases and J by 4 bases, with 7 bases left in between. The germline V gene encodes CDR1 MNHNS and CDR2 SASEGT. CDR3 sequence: CASRAVYNEQFF. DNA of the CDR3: TGTGCCAGCAGGGCAGTGTACAATGAGCAGTTCTTC.

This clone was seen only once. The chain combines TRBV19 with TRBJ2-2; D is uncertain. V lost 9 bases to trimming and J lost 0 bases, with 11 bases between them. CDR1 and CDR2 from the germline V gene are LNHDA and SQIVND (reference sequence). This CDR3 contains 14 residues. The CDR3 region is CASSPRPNTGELFF. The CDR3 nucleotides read TGTGCCAGCAGTCCCCGTCCGAACACCGGGGAGCTGTTTTTT.

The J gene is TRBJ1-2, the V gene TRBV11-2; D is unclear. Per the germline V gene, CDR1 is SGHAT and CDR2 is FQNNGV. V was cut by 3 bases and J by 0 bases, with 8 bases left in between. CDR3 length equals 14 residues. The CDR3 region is CASSLWAANYGYTF. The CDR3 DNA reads TGTGCCAGCAGCTTGTGGGCAGCTAACTATGGCTACACCTTC.

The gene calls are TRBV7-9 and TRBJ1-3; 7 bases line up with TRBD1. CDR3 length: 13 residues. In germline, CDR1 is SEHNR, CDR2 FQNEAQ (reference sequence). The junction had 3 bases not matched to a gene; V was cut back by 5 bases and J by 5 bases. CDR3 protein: CASSRTGRNTIYF. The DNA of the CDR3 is TGTGCCAGCAGCCGGACAGGCAGAAACACCATATATTTT.

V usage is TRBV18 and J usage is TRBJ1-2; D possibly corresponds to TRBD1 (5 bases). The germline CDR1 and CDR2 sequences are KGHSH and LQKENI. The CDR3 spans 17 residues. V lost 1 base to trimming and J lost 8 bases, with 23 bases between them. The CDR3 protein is CASSPLPRGDQSGGYTF. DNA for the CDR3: TGTGCCAGCTCACCACTCCCCCGGGGCGACCAATCTGGCGGCTACACCTTC.

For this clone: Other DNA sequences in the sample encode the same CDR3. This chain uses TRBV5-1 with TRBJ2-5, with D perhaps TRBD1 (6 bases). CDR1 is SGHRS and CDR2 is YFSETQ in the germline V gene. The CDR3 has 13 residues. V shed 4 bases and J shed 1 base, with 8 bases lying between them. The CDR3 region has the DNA TGCGCCAGCAGCCGACAGGCCCAAGAGACCCAGTACTTC. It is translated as CASSRQAQETQYF. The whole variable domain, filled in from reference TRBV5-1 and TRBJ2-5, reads KAGVTQTPRYLIKTRGQQVTLSCSPISGHRSVSWYQQTPGQGLQFLFEYFSETQRNKGNFPGRFSGRQFSNSRSEMNVSTLELGDSALYLCASSRQAQETQYFGPGTRLLVL.

The CDR3 region is CSVHPVPGTSGRATLYNEQFF. CDR3 nucleotides: TGCAGCGTCCACCCCGTCCCCGGGACTAGCGGGAGGGCGACCCTATACAATGAGCAGTTCTTC. V gene TRBV29-1 combines with J gene TRBJ2-1; the match to TRBD2 covers 16 bases. CDR1 is SQVTM and CDR2 is ANQGSEA in the germline V gene. The CDR3 is 21 amino acids. The junction had 21 bases not matched to a gene; V was cut back by 6 bases and J by 4 bases.

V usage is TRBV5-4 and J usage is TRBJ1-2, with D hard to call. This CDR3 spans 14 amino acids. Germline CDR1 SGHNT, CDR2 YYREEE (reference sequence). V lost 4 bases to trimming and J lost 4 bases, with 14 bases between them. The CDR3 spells CASSGSGSSYGYTF. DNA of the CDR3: TGTGCCAGCAGCGGATCCGGGAGCAGCTATGGCTACACCTTC.

Here the CDR3 DNA reads TGTGCCAGCAGCTTAGTTAAGATGAGCTCCTACAATGAGCAGTTCTTC. This sequence encodes CASSLVKMSSYNEQFF. The gene calls are TRBV11-2 and TRBJ2-1; D gene unclear. Trimming removed 1 base at V and 0 bases at J, with 10 bases between. The CDR3 contains 16 residues. Per the germline V gene, CDR1 is SGHAT and CDR2 is FQNNGV.

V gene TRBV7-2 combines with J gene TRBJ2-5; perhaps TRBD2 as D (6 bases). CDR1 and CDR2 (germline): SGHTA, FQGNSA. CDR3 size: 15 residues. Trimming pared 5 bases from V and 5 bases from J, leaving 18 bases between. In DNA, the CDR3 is TGTGCCAGCAGCCGGGGGTGGGGGTCGGTGGAGACCCAGTACTTC. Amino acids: CASSRGWGSVETQYF.

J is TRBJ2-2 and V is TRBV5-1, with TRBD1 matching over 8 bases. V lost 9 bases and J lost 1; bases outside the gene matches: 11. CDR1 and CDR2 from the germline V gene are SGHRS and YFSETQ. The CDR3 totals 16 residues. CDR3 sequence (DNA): TGCGCCACTAGGCCCCGTGGGACAGGGAACACCGGGGAGCTGTTTTTT. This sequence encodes CATRPRGTGNTGELFF.

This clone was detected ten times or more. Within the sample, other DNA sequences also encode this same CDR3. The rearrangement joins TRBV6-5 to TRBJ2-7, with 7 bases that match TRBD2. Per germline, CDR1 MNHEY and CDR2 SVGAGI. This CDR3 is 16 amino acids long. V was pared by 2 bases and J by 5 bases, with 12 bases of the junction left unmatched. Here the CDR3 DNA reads TGTGCCAGCAGTTACGATAGGGGCGGGAGAAACGACGAGCAGTACTTC. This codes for CASSYDRGGRNDEQYF.

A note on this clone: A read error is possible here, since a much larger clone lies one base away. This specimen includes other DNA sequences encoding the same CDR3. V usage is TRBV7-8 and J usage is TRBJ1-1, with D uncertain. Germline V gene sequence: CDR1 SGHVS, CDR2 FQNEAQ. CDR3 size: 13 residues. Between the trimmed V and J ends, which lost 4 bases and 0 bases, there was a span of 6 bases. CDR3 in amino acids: CASSSQVNTEAFF. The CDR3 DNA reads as TGTGCCAGCAGCTCCCAGGTGAACACTGAAGCTTTCTTT.

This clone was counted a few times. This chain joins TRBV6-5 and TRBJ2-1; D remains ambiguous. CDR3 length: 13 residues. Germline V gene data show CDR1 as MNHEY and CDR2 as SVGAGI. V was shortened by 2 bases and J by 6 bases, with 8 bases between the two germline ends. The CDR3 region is CASSYARANEQFF. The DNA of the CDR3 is TGTGCCAGCAGTTACGCGAGAGCCAATGAGCAGTTCTTC.

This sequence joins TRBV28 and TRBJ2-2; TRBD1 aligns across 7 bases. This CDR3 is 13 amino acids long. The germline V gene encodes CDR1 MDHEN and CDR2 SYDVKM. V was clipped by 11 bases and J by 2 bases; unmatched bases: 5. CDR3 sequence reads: CAVGTANTGELFF. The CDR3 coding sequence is TGTGCCGTCGGGACAGCCAACACCGGGGAGCTGTTTTTT.

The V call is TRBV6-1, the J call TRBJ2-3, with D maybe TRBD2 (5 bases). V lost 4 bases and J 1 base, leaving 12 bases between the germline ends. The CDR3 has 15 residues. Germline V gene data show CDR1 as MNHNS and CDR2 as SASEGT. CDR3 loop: CASSVAGRGTDTQYF. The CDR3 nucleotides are TGTGCCAGCAGTGTGGCGGGTCGGGGCACAGATACGCAGTATTTT.

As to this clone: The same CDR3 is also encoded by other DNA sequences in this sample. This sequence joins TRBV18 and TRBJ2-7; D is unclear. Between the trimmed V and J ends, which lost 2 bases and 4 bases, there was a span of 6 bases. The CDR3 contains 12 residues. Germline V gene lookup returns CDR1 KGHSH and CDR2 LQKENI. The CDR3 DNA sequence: TGTGCCAGCTCACCAGGGCAGTACGAGCAGTACTTC. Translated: CASSPGQYEQYF.

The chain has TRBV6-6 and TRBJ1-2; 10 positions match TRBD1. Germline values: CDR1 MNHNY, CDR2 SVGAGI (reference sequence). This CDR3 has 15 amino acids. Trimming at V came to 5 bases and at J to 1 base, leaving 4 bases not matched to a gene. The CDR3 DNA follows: TGTGCCAGCAGTGACCGGGACAGGGGTAACTATGGCTACACCTTC. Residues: CASSDRDRGNYGYTF.

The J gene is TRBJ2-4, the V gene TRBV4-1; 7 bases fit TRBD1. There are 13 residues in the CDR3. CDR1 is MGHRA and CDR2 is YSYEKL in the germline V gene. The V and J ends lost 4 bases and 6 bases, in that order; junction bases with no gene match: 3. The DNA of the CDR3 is TGCGCCAGCAGCCGTAACAGGGGAAACATTCAGTACTTC. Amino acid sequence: CASSRNRGNIQYF.

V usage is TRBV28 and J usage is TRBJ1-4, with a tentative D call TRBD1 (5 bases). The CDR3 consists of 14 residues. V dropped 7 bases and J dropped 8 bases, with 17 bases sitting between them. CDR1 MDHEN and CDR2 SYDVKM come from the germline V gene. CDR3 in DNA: TGTGCCAGCACCCTACTGGGACCGGAAGAAAAACTGTTTTTT. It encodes CASTLLGPEEKLFF.

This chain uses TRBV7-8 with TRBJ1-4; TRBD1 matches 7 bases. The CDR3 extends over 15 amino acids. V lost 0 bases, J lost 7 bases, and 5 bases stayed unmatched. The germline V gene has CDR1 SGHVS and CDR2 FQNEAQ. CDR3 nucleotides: TGTGCCAGCAGCTTAGCCCGAGGGGGCAGTGAAAAACTGTTTTTT. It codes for CASSLARGGSEKLFF.

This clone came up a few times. CDR3 sequence: CASRRGQITGELFF. For the CDR3, the DNA is TGTGCCAGCAGACGGGGACAGATCACCGGGGAGCTGTTTTTT. J is TRBJ2-2 and V is TRBV7-7, with TRBD1 matching 7 bases. The CDR3 loop spans 14 amino acids. V dropped 6 bases and J dropped 4; count of bases not matched to a gene: 5. The germline V gene has CDR1 SSHAT and CDR2 FNYEAQ (reference sequence).

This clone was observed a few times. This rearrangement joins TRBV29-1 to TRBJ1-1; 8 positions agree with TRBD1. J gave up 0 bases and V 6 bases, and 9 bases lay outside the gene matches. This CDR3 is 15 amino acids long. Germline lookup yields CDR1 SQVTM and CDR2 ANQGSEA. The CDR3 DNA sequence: TGCAGCGTGACCGGGACAGGCTTTATGAACACTGAAGCTTTCTTT. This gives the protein CSVTGTGFMNTEAFF.

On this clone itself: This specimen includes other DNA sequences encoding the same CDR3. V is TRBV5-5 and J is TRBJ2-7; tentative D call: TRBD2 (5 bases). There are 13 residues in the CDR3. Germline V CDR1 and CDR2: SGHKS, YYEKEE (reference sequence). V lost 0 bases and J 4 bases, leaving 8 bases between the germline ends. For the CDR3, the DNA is TGTGCCAGCAGCTTGGGCGGGTTTTACGAGCAGTACTTC. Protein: CASSLGGFYEQYF.

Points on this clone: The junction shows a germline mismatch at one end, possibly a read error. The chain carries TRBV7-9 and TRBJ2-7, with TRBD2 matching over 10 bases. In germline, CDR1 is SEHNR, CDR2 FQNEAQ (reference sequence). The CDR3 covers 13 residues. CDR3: CASSLVGWLAGAF. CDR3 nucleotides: TGTGCCAGCAGCTTAGTTGGTTGGCTAGCGGGGGCTTTC.

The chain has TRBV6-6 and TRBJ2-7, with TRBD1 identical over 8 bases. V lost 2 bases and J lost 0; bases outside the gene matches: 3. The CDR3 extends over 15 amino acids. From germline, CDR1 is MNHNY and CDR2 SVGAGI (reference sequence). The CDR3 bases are TGTGCCAGCAGTTACCGTGACAGGGGCTCCTACGAGCAGTACTTC. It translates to CASSYRDRGSYEQYF.